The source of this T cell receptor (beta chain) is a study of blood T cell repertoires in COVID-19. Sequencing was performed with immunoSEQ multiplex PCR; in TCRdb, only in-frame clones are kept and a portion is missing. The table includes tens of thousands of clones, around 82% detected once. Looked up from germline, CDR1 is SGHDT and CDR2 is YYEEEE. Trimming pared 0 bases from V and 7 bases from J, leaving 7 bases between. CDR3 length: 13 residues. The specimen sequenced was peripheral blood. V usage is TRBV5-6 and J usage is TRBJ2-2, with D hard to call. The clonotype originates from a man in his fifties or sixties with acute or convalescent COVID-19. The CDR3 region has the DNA TGTGCCAGCAGCTTGGGTTATAGCGGGGAGCTGTTTTTT. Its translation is CASSLGYSGELFF.